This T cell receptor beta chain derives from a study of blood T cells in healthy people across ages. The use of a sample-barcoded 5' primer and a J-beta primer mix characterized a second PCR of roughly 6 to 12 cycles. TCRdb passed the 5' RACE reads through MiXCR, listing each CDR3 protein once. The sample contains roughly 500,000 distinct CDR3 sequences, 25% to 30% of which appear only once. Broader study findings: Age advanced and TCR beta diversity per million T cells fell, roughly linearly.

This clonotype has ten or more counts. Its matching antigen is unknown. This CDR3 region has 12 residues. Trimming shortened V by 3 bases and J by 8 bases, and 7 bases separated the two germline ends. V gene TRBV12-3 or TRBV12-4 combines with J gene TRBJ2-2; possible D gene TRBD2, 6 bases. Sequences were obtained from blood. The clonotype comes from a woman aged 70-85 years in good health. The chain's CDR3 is CASSFAGGELFF. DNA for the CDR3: TGTGCCAGCAGTTTCGCGGGGGGGGAGCTGTTTTTT.